This TCR beta chain was documented in a study of T-cell reconstitution after alpha-beta-depleted transplantation in children. Study findings and constraints: Reportedly, only several hundred clones from non-depleted graft cells drove alpha-beta T-cell counts at about two months. A year post-transplant, T-cell counts and diversity derived mostly from newly produced T cells. Recipient T cells and thymic progenitors that survived gave rise to the high TCRbeta diversity observed at day 60 in some patients.

Notes on this clonotype: The antigen is undetermined.

As it was prepared, the TCRbeta library received unique molecular identifiers. TCRdb recomputed calls from the PCR reads with MiXCR, one row per CDR3 protein. In the table there are some 300,000 distinct CDR3 sequences, around 7.3% of which are singletons. The CDR3 has 16 amino acids. Germline V gene lookup returns CDR1 KGHDR and CDR2 SFDVKD. V dropped 4 bases and J dropped 7 bases, with 20 bases sitting between them. The sequences come from peripheral blood, collected 360 days after TCRalphabeta/CD19-depleted stem cell transplant. The clonotype originates from a female patient aged 2-10 years who had a stem cell transplant for Fanconi anemia, so the T cells may come from the graft donor. This sequence joins TRBV24-1 and TRBJ2-3; possibly TRBD2 for D (6 bases). In DNA form, the CDR3 reads TGTGCCACCAGTGACGGACGTCAGGGACTCCTGCATACGCAGTATTTT. Translating gives CATSDGRQGLLHTQYF.